The rows below give T cell receptor beta chains drawn from one sample of a study of T cells in Graves' hyperthyroidism and ophthalmopathy. Via MiXCR, TCRdb re-called the multiplex PCR reads, giving one row per CDR3 protein. Of under 800,000 distinct CDR3 sequences listed, around 15% are singletons. The sample comprised blood. The receptors here all came from a woman under 30 with Graves' hyperthyroidism. Both conserved end residues are part of each CDR3. Fields, in order: D gene, J gene, clone size, V gene, CDR3 DNA, CDR3 protein. A D gene is named only where the DNA matches it firmly. Size tells how often a clone was seen (once, few, many) or the class of an expanded clone, and some rows leave it out.

D: NA; J: TRBJ2-7; size: few; V: TRBV2; DNA: TGTGCCAGCACCGAAGGTCCCGGGCCCTACGAGCAGTACTTC; CDR3: CASTEGPGPYEQYF
D: NA; J: TRBJ2-4; size: few; V: TRBV4-3; DNA: TGCGCCAGCAGCCAAGTCCTTACGAAGGGCATTCAGTACTTC; CDR3: CASSQVLTKGIQYF
D: TRBD2; J: TRBJ2-2; size: many; V: TRBV12-3/TRBV12-4; DNA: TGTGCCAGCAGTTTAGCGAGCTGGGGTAGCGGGAGGGCCGGAAGCAGTGCCGGGGAGCTGTTTTTT; CDR3: CASSLASWGSGRAGSSAGELFF
D: TRBD2; J: TRBJ2-1; size: many; V: TRBV6-2/TRBV6-3; DNA: TGTGCCAGCAGTTACTCGACTAGCTTAGATGAGCAGTTCTTC; CDR3: CASSYSTSLDEQFF
D: NA; J: TRBJ2-7; size: NA; V: TRBV19; DNA: TGTGCCAGTAGTATATCGTCCCAGGGCACCTACGAGCAGTACTTC; CDR3: CASSISSQGTYEQYF
D: NA; J: TRBJ2-3; size: few; V: TRBV11-3; DNA: TGCGCCAGCAGCTTCCCAGGAGAGTCGACAGATACGCAGTATTTT; CDR3: CASSFPGESTDTQYF
D: TRBD1; J: TRBJ2-1; size: NA; V: TRBV29-1; DNA: TGCAGCGTCGGCGACAGGGGGGTAGCGAATGAGCAGTTCTTC; CDR3: CSVGDRGVANEQFF
D: NA; J: TRBJ1-1; size: many; V: TRBV20-1; DNA: TGCAGTGCTAGAGATGTGGCACGAGAGGCTTTCTTT; CDR3: CSARDVAREAFF
D: NA; J: TRBJ1-3; size: NA; V: TRBV7-9; DNA: TGTGCCAGCAGCTTAGGGAACAGGGCACCCTCTGGAAACACCATATATTTT; CDR3: CASSLGNRAPSGNTIYF
D: TRBD1; J: TRBJ2-3; size: few; V: TRBV19; DNA: TGTGCCAGTAGTACCTCTCGGACAGGGGCGACCACAGATACGCAGTATTTT; CDR3: CASSTSRTGATTDTQYF
D: TRBD1; J: TRBJ1-6; size: NA; V: TRBV4-1; DNA: TGCGCCAGCAGCCAAACCGGGACAGGGCAATCACCCCTCCACTTT; CDR3: CASSQTGTGQSPLHF